These T cell receptor beta chains were read from a single sample in a study of shared clonotypes between healthy human individuals. Clones were read by immunoSEQ multiplex PCR, and TCRdb kept only the in-frame ones, dropping some. The sample consists of millions of clones, around nine tenths of them appearing once. Input material: naive CD4+ T cells sorted from blood. The source is a man aged 18 to 30 in good health. CDR3s include the opening cysteine and the closing phenylalanine or tryptophan. Each record gives: clone size, J gene, V gene, D gene, CDR3 DNA, CDR3 protein. The D gene is left open where the match is weak. The listing skips clone size in some rows; elsewhere it reads once, few, many or a size class.

size: NA
J: TRBJ2-6
V: TRBV10-3
D: NA
DNA: TGTGCCATCAGTGAACACCAGGGCCCCTCTGGGGCCAACGTCCTGACTTTC
CDR3: CAISEHQGPSGANVLTF

size: NA
J: TRBJ2-1
V: TRBV5-1
D: NA
DNA: TGCGCCAGCAGCTTGGCTGGCGGATTCTACAATGAGCAGTTCTTC
CDR3: CASSLAGGFYNEQFF

size: NA
J: TRBJ1-2
V: TRBV19
D: NA
DNA: TGTGCCAGTAGTATAGCCGGGGTCGGACAGAATTCCTACACCTTC
CDR3: CASSIAGVGQNSYTF

size: once
J: TRBJ1-1
V: TRBV19
D: NA
DNA: TGTGCCAGTATGCGCCTCACTGAAGCTTTCTTT
CDR3: CASMRLTEAFF

size: NA
J: TRBJ2-2
V: TRBV7-2
D: NA
DNA: TGTGCCAGCAGCTTCGAATCCCTGGCCGGGGAGCTGTTTTTT
CDR3: CASSFESLAGELFF

size: NA
J: TRBJ2-5
V: TRBV25-1
D: NA
DNA: TGTGCCACCATAGGGATAGGTCGGGGGACCCAGTACTTC
CDR3: CATIGIGRGTQYF

size: NA
J: TRBJ1-5
V: TRBV5-1
D: NA
DNA: TGCGCCAGCAGCCAAGGACCAGAGAATCAGCCCCAGCATTTT
CDR3: CASSQGPENQPQHF

size: NA
J: TRBJ2-7
V: TRBV5-6
D: NA
DNA: TGTGCCAGCACCCGGGACGGGAGGCAGTACTTC
CDR3: CASTRDGRQYF

size: few
J: TRBJ2-7
V: TRBV10-1
D: NA
DNA: TGCGCCAGCAGTGAAGGTGAAACCTACGAGCAGTACTTC
CDR3: CASSEGETYEQYF

size: NA
J: TRBJ2-2
V: TRBV25-1
D: TRBD1
DNA: TGTGCCAGCACCGGACAGGGTAGCACCGGGGAGCTGTTTTTT
CDR3: CASTGQGSTGELFF

size: NA
J: TRBJ1-2
V: TRBV11-2
D: NA
DNA: TGTGCCAGCAGCTTAGAGAGCGGAGGGTATGGCTACACCTTC
CDR3: CASSLESGGYGYTF

size: NA
J: TRBJ1-2
V: TRBV7-8
D: NA
DNA: TGTGCCAGCAGCTTAGAGCGGGGAGGCTACACCTTC
CDR3: CASSLERGGYTF

size: NA
J: TRBJ2-7
V: TRBV2
D: NA
DNA: TGTGCCAGCATAGGGGGGAGGGGCTCCTACGAGCAGTACTTC
CDR3: CASIGGRGSYEQYF

size: once
J: TRBJ1-3
V: TRBV11-2
D: TRBD1
DNA: TGTGCCAGCAGCCTCCCGACAGGGAGGAACACCATATATTTT
CDR3: CASSLPTGRNTIYF

size: NA
J: TRBJ2-1
V: TRBV10-1
D: TRBD2
DNA: TGCGCCATCCCCACATATAGCGGGGGGACGAACTCCTACAATGAGCAGTTCTTC
CDR3: CAIPTYSGGTNSYNEQFF

size: NA
J: TRBJ2-7
V: TRBV13
D: NA
DNA: TGTGCCAGCAGCTTAAAATGGCAGGGGACCTACGAGCAGTACTTC
CDR3: CASSLKWQGTYEQYF

size: NA
J: TRBJ2-5
V: TRBV9
D: NA
DNA: TGTGCCAGCAGCCAGGGGACCGGAGGGGAGACCCAGTACTTC
CDR3: CASSQGTGGETQYF